These T cell receptor beta chains were read from a single sample in a study of blood T cell repertoires in COVID-19. Sequenced by immunoSEQ multiplex PCR; TCRdb stores in-frame clones only, minus some. The table includes 100,000 to 150,000 clones, 86% detected once. The sequenced material came from PBMCs or T cells enriched from blood (not recorded which). The receptors here all came from a woman aged 45-59 years who had recovered from COVID-19. The CDR3 runs from the conserved cysteine through the conserved F or W. The D gene is left open where the match is weak. Clone size is shown for a subset of rows, as once, few, many or a class of expanded clone.

d_call	v_call	clone_size	j_call	cdr3_aa	cdr3_nt
NA	TRBV7-8	NA	TRBJ1-5	CASSWAISNQPQHF	TGTGCCAGCAGCTGGGCAATCTCCAATCAGCCCCAGCATTTT
NA	TRBV3-1/TRBV3-2	NA	TRBJ1-5	CASSQQGPYQPQHF	TGTGCCAGCAGCCAGCAGGGCCCATATCAGCCCCAGCATTTT
TRBD1	TRBV3-1/TRBV3-2	NA	TRBJ1-2	CASSQEPGQGDYTF	TGTGCCAGCAGCCAAGAACCGGGACAGGGGGACTACACCTTC
NA	TRBV7-9	NA	TRBJ1-6	CASSSDGDNSPLHF	TGTGCCAGCAGCTCGGACGGGGATAATTCACCCCTCCACTTT
TRBD1	TRBV6-5	NA	TRBJ2-2	CASSRDRGRIGELFF	TGTGCCAGCAGCCGCGACAGGGGACGCATCGGGGAGCTGTTTTTT
NA	TRBV2	NA	TRBJ2-7	CAILSQTGSSYEQYF	TGTGCCATCCTATCCCAGACAGGTAGCTCCTACGAGCAGTACTTC
NA	TRBV2	NA	TRBJ1-1	CATYYSTEAFF	TGTGCCACCTACTATAGCACTGAAGCTTTCTTT
TRBD1	TRBV6-2/TRBV6-3	NA	TRBJ2-5	CASSYCAVTPLTGYSGETQYF	TGTGCCAGCAGTTACTGCGCCGTAACCCCTCTGACAGGGTATTCGGGTGAGACCCAGTACTTC
TRBD1	TRBV7-6	NA	TRBJ2-1	CASSQDREYNEQFF	TGTGCCAGCAGCCAGGACAGGGAATACAATGAGCAGTTCTTC
TRBD1	TRBV11-3	NA	TRBJ2-1	CASSLEGTELNEQFF	TGTGCCAGCAGCTTAGAGGGGACAGAGCTCAATGAGCAGTTCTTC
NA	TRBV20-1	NA	TRBJ1-2	CRAGTDYGYTF	TGCAGGGCGGGGACGGATTATGGCTACACCTTC
TRBD1	TRBV5-6	NA	TRBJ1-2	CASSHGTGANYGYTF	TGTGCCAGCAGCCACGGGACAGGCGCTAACTATGGCTACACCTTC
TRBD1	TRBV7-2	few	TRBJ1-1	CASSGQGAGSTEAFF	TGTGCCAGCAGCGGACAGGGGGCTGGTTCGACTGAAGCTTTCTTT
NA	TRBV7-2	few	TRBJ1-1	CASSKARGYTEAFF	TGTGCCAGCAGTAAGGCAAGGGGGTACACTGAAGCTTTCTTT
NA	TRBV19	NA	TRBJ2-7	CASSGFGLSYEQYF	TGTGCCAGTAGTGGATTTGGACTGAGCTACGAGCAGTACTTC
TRBD1	TRBV5-4	NA	TRBJ2-2	CASSTQGAGTGELFF	TGTGCCAGCAGTACCCAGGGGGCCGGGACCGGGGAGCTGTTTTTT
TRBD2	TRBV3-1/TRBV3-2	NA	TRBJ2-1	CASSQGLGGTGNEQFF	TGTGCCAGCAGCCAAGGTTTGGGAGGGACGGGGAATGAGCAGTTCTTC
TRBD1	TRBV6-5	NA	TRBJ1-3	CASRPGQGNTIYF	TGTGCCAGCAGGCCGGGACAGGGAAACACCATATATTTT
NA	TRBV30	NA	TRBJ1-1	CAWSPAGVPEAFF	TGTGCCTGGAGTCCGGCGGGGGTTCCTGAAGCTTTCTTT
NA	TRBV4-1	NA	TRBJ2-7	CASSQVNRIYEQYF	TGCGCCAGCAGCCAAGTTAACAGAATCTACGAGCAGTACTTC
TRBD1	TRBV19	NA	TRBJ2-3	CASRGQGRPDTQYF	TGTGCCAGTAGGGGACAGGGTCGTCCAGATACGCAGTATTTT
NA	TRBV4-1	few	TRBJ2-7	CASSQDPGVYEQYF	TGCGCCAGCAGCCAAGACCCAGGGGTCTACGAGCAGTACTTC
NA	TRBV11-2	NA	TRBJ1-1	CASSQIRSWGDTEAFF	TGTGCCAGCAGCCAAATCCGGTCTTGGGGAGACACTGAAGCTTTCTTT
TRBD2	TRBV14	once	TRBJ2-2	CASSQVAGGYTGELFF	TGTGCCAGCAGCCAAGTTGCGGGGGGATACACCGGGGAGCTGTTTTTT
TRBD1	TRBV3-1/TRBV3-2	NA	TRBJ2-4	CASSLGTAVWDF	TGTGCCAGCAGCCTCGGGACAGCGGTTTGGGACTTC